These T cell receptor beta chains were read from a single sample in a study of blood T cell repertoires in COVID-19. Sequencing used immunoSEQ multiplex PCR; TCRdb keeps in-frame clones, though not all of them. This repertoire shows 250,000 or so clones, 75% to 85% found once; its top ten account for 4% to 5%. Source material: peripheral blood. The receptors shown here come from a woman in her 70s with acute or convalescent COVID-19. CDR3s include the opening cysteine and the closing phenylalanine or tryptophan. A D gene is named only where the DNA matches it firmly. Size is omitted from some rows. Given values are once, few, many or a class for expanded clones.

V: TRBV29-1; J: TRBJ2-2; size: .; D: TRBD1; DNA: TGCAGCGTGCACCGGGACAGGGGAGGCACCGGGGAGCTGTTTTTT; CDR3: CSVHRDRGGTGELFF
V: TRBV6-5; J: TRBJ1-1; size: .; D: .; DNA: TGTGCCAGCAGTTACTCGAAGGGGACTGAAGCTTTCTTT; CDR3: CASSYSKGTEAFF
V: TRBV19; J: TRBJ1-3; size: .; D: .; DNA: TGTGCCAGTATGCGACAAGGGGTTTTTGGAAACACCATATATTTT; CDR3: CASMRQGVFGNTIYF
V: TRBV7-2; J: TRBJ2-7; size: .; D: .; DNA: TGTGCCAGCACTCCGGGGGCCTACGAGCAGTACTTC; CDR3: CASTPGAYEQYF
V: TRBV19; J: TRBJ1-6; size: .; D: .; DNA: TGTGCCAGTAGTCAGGTGGGCCGGGGTAATTCACCCCTCCACTTT; CDR3: CASSQVGRGNSPLHF
V: TRBV6-1; J: TRBJ2-5; size: .; D: .; DNA: TGTGCCAGCAGTGAAGGGACCGGTCCGGGGAGAGAGACCCAGTACTTC; CDR3: CASSEGTGPGRETQYF
V: TRBV5-6; J: TRBJ1-3; size: .; D: TRBD1; DNA: TGTGCCAGCAGCTTATTCACAGGGGAAGATGGAAACACCATATATTTT; CDR3: CASSLFTGEDGNTIYF
V: TRBV28; J: TRBJ1-2; size: .; D: .; DNA: TGTGCCAGCAGTCCTGCAGGGTATGGCTACACCTTC; CDR3: CASSPAGYGYTF
V: TRBV11-2; J: TRBJ2-7; size: .; D: .; DNA: TGTGCCAGCAGCTCGGGTCTTAGCTCCTACGAGCAGTACTTC; CDR3: CASSSGLSSYEQYF
V: TRBV28; J: TRBJ1-1; size: .; D: TRBD1; DNA: TGTGCCAGCACTATTCAGGGGGCGCCGACTGAAGCTTTCTTT; CDR3: CASTIQGAPTEAFF
V: TRBV5-1; J: TRBJ1-4; size: few; D: TRBD1; DNA: TGCGCCAGCAGCCTAGGACATCAGGGGGCGGGTGAAAAACTGTTTTTT; CDR3: CASSLGHQGAGEKLFF